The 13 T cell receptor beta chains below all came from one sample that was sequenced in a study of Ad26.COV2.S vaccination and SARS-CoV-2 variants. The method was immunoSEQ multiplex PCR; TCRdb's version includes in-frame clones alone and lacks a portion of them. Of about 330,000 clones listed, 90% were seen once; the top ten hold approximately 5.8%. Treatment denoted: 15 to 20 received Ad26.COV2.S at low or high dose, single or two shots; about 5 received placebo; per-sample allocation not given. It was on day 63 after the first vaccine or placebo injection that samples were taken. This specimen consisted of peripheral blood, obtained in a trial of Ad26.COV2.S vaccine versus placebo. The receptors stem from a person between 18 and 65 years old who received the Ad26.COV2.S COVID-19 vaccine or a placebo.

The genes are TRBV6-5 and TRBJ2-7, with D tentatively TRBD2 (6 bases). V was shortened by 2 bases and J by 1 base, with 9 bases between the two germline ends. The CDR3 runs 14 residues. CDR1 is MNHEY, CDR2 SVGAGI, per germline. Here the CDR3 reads CASSYGGTSYEQYF. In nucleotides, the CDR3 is TGTGCCAGCAGTTACGGGGGGACTTCCTACGAGCAGTACTTC.

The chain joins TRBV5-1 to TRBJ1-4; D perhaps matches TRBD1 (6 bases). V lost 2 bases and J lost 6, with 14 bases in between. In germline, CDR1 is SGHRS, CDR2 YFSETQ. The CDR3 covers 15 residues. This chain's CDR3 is CASSFRGQIDEKLFF. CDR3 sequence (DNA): TGCGCCAGCAGCTTCCGGGGGCAGATAGATGAAAAACTGTTTTTT.

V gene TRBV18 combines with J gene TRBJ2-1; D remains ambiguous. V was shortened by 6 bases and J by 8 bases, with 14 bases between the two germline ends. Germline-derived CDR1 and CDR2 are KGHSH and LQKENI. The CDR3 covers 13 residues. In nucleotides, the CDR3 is TGTGCCAGCTCCAGGCTGTTACCCGATGAGCAGTTCTTC. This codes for CASSRLLPDEQFF.

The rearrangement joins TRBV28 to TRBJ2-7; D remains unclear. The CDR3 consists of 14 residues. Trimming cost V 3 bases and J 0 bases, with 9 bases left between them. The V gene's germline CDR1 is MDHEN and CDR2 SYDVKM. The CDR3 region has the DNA TGTGCCAGCAGTTTGGTTAGCACCTCCTACGAGCAGTACGTC. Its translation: CASSLVSTSYEQYV.

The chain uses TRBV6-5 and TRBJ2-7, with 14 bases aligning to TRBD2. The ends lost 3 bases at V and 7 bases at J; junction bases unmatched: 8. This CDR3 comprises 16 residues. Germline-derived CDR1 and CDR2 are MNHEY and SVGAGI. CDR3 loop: CASSYSAGLAGEEQYF. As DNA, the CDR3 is TGTGCCAGCAGTTATTCGGCGGGACTAGCGGGGGAGGAGCAGTACTTC.

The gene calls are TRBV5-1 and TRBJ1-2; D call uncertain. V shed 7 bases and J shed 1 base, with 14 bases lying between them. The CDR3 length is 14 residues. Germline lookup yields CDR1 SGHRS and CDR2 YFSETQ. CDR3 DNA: TGCGCCAGCTTTGACACGGACTATAACTATGGCTACACCTTC. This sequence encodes CASFDTDYNYGYTF.

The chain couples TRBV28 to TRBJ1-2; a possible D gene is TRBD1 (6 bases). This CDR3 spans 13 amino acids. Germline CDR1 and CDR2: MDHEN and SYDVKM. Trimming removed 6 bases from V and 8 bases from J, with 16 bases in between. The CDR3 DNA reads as TGTGCCAGCAGACCTACGGGGGGCTTAGGCTACACCTTC. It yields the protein CASRPTGGLGYTF.

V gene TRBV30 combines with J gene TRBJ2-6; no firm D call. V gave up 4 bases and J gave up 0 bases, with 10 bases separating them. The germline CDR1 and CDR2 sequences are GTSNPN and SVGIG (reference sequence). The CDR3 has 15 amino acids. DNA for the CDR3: TGTGCCTGGAAGGGCCAATACTCTGGGGCCAACGTCCTGACTTTC. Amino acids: CAWKGQYSGANVLTF.

CDR3 region: CASSYEVSRNSPLHF. In nucleotides, the CDR3 is TGTGCCAGCAGTTACGAGGTTAGCCGTAATTCACCCCTCCACTTT. This chain joins TRBV6-6 and TRBJ1-6; D not resolved. Germline V gene sequence: CDR1 MNHNY, CDR2 SVGAGI (reference sequence). Trimming took 2 bases from V and 6 from J, leaving 11 bases between them. The length of the CDR3 is 15 residues.

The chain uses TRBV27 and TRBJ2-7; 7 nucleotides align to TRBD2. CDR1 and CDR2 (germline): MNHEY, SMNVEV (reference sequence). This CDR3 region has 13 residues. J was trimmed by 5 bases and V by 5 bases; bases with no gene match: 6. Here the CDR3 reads CASSQGRGHEQYF. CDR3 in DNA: TGTGCCAGCAGTCAAGGGAGGGGTCACGAGCAGTACTTC.

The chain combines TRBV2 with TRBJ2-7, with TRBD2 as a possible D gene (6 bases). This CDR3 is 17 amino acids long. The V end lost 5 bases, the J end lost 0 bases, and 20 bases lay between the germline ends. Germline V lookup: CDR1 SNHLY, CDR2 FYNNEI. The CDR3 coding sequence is TGTGCCAGCAGTTTTCTAACAGGAGGGGTAAGCTCCTACGAGCAGTACGTC. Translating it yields CASSFLTGGVSSYEQYV.

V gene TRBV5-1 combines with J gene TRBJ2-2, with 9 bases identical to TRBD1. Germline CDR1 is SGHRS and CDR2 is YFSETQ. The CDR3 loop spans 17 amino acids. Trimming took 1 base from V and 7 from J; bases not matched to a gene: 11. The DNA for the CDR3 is TGCGCCAGCAGCTTGCTACCCGGGACAGGGTTTAACGGGGAGCTGTTTTTT. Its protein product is CASSLLPGTGFNGELFF.

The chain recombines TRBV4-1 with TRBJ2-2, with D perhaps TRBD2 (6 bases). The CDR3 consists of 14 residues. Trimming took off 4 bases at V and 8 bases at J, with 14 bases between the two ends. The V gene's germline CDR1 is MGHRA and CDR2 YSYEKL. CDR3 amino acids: CASSLGRRDGELFF. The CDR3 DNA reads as TGCGCCAGCAGCCTCGGTAGGCGGGATGGGGAGCTGTTTTTT.